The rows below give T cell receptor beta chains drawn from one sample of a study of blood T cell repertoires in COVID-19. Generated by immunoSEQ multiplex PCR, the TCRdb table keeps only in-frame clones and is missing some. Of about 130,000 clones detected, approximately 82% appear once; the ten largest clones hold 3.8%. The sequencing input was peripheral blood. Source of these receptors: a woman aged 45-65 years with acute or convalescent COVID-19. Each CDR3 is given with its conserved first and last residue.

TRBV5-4	CASSIQGPAYEQYF
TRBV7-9	CASSPGGSEAFF
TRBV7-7	CASSRDRNTGELFF
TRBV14	CASSQVPPRGEAFF
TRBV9	CASSVLDSGSPLHF
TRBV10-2	CASSEAGLHTDTQYF
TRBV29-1	CSVVDRGIGNTIYF
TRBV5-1	CASSLDRVYEQYF
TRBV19	CASAAWRGTEAFF
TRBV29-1	CSVDTNTGELFF
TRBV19	CASTPPGKETQYF
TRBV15	CATRNPSGSTDTQYF
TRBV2	CASSGTGIAEQFF
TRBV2	CVGTGHRTEAFF
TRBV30	CAWTEGGTEAFF
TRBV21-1	CASSRSQESNNEKLFF
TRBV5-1	CASSLAGLAGGSTDTQYF
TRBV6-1	CASSPSGGYGYTF
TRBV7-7	CASSRMGAGYGYTF
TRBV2	CASSESGLVTGELFF
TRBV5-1	CASSPYTSGFSTDTQYF
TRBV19	CASSTQGNQPQHF
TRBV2	CASSDGADPNNEQFF
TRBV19	CASSPRGDRGYGYTF
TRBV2	CASSRIAGVGETQYF
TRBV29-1	CSVTGTGAFF
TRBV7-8	CASSLGLSTGELFF
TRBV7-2	CASSQTGTESYGYTF
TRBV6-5	CASRMTPRETQYF
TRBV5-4	CASSFGSFAGVGTDTQYF
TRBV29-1	CSVDIRSAPRNYGYTF
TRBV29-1	CSVVTGSNQPQHF
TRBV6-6	CASSSSSGLFNYGYTF
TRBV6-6	CASSSRGGKSDTQYF
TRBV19	CASSLSSYNSPLHF
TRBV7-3	CASSSWVAGDYEQYF
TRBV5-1	CASSFRGQSTDTQYF
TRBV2	CASKVLADNEQFF
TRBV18	CASSPEGSGSTDTQYF
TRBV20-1	CSASNSPLHF
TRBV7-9	CASSPRGTGGGDTIYF
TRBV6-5	CASSYQPGVSFEQYF
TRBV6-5	CASIQTTGQETQYF
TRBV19	CASSTSATGQGYNSPLHF
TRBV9	CASSVGGRAGYTF
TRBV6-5	CASSGQGEIYGYTF
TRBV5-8	CASSLPGIKVF
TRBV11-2	CASSPTAGTGHGYTF
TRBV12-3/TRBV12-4	CASSFSGAHGYTF
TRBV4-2	CASSHISGTGNEKLFF
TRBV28	CASSLTGTSGSPEQFF